This T cell receptor (beta chain) derives from a study of Graves' ophthalmopathy and Graves' hyperthyroidism. Findings of the study overall: Between ophthalmopathy and stable hyperthyroidism, a 13-signature model drew a separation with roughly 88% sensitivity and 81.08% specificity.

There are many counts of this clonotype. Its target is not known. Amplification of the TCR beta CDR3 regions used RNA transcripts (as template). An initial RT-PCR round employing HTBI primers preceded a second-round multiplex PCR. TCRdb processed the multiplex PCR reads anew with MiXCR; each CDR3 protein has one entry. This table holds hundreds of thousands of distinct CDR3 sequences, 21% found once. The CDR3 runs 13 residues. Per the germline V gene, CDR1 is DFQATT and CDR2 is SNEGSKA (reference sequence). The V end was cut by 2 bases, the J end by 4 bases, with 9 bases between. Uncontrolled infections, pregnancy, lactation or other autoimmune diseases led to patient exclusion. A diagnosis was made from clinical symptoms together with serum thyroxine, TRAb, thyroid ultrasound and orbital computed tomography.

Sequenced input: peripheral blood. This chain links TRBV20-1 with TRBJ1-5; a possible D gene is TRBD1 (5 bases). The receptor's source is a woman between 18 and 29 years old with stable Graves' hyperthyroidism. The CDR3 DNA reads as TGCAGTGCTAGAAAGGGGCTAAATCAGCCCCAGCATTTT. It is translated as CSARKGLNQPQHF.